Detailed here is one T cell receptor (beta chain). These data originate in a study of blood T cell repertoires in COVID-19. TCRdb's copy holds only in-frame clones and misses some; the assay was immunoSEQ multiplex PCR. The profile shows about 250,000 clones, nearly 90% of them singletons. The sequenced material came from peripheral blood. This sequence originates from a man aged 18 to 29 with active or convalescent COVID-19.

In DNA, the CDR3 is TGTGCCAGCAGCTTTGGGACATCGGGCCTCGCTGAAGCTTTCTTT. The encoded protein is CASSFGTSGLAEAFF. The V gene is TRBV5-5, the J gene TRBJ1-1; the D gene is possibly TRBD1 (6 bases). CDR1 is SGHKS and CDR2 is YYEKEE in the germline V gene (reference sequence). Trimming pared 2 bases from V and 6 bases from J, leaving 17 bases between. This CDR3 spans 15 amino acids.